Presented here are 16 T cell receptor beta chains from one specimen sequenced in a study of blood T cell repertoires in COVID-19. The assay was immunoSEQ multiplex PCR, and TCRdb's table has in-frame clones only and misses some. This table holds some 310,000 clones, more than 75% found once. The sample comprised peripheral blood. The receptors were sampled from a middle-aged man with active or convalescent COVID-19.

V usage is TRBV2 and J usage is TRBJ1-1, with D tentatively TRBD1 (6 bases). V shed 4 bases and J shed 3 bases, with 12 bases lying between them. CDR3 size: 14 residues. Germline CDR1 is SNHLY and CDR2 is FYNNEI. The CDR3 spells CASSVGGRDTEAFF. For the CDR3, the DNA is TGTGCCAGCAGTGTAGGGGGTCGCGACACTGAAGCTTTCTTT.

Only one count was recorded for this clone. The chain recombines TRBV29-1 with TRBJ2-7; D perhaps matches TRBD2 (6 bases). The CDR3 has 15 residues. Trimming cost V 4 bases and J 9 bases, with 25 bases left between them. Per the germline V gene, CDR1 is SQVTM and CDR2 is ANQGSEA. DNA of the CDR3: TGCAGCGTTGTTCTGGTTGTTCCTCGCGGGGCGTCGCAGTACTTC. This translates into CSVVLVVPRGASQYF.

This clone was seen more than once but under ten times. In DNA form, the CDR3 reads TGTGCCAGCAGCCAAGACCAGTTTACAGGGGGCATATCGGGGGAGCAGTACTTC. It is translated as CASSQDQFTGGISGEQYF. The V call is TRBV3-1 (or the pseudogene TRBV3-2), the J call TRBJ2-7, with 9 bases identical to TRBD1. Germline V gene sequence: CDR1 LGHDT, CDR2 YNNKEL (reference sequence). V lost 0 bases and J lost 7; bases outside the gene matches: 16. The CDR3 is made up of 18 amino acids.

The gene calls are TRBV6-4 and TRBJ2-7, with 10 bases that match TRBD1. This CDR3 spans 15 amino acids. V shed 9 bases, J shed 1 base, and the junction held 9 bases outside the gene matches. CDR1 MRHNA and CDR2 SNTAGT come from the germline V gene. This CDR3 reads CASSLGQGRSYEQYF. CDR3 nucleotide sequence: TGTGCCAGTTCTTTGGGACAGGGGAGATCCTACGAGCAGTACTTC.

This clone was picked up one time. This rearrangement joins TRBV28 to TRBJ2-7; maybe TRBD1 (5 bases). With 10 bases removed from V and 8 bases from J, the gap between germline ends came to 24 bases. Germline V gene sequence: CDR1 MDHEN, CDR2 SYDVKM. The CDR3 consists of 14 residues. The CDR3 nucleotides read TGTGCCATCAAAACTCCTAGGGGCCCTACGAAGCAGTACTTC. It specifies CAIKTPRGPTKQYF.

The chain links TRBV28 to TRBJ1-2, with 8 positions matching TRBD1. Per germline, CDR1 MDHEN and CDR2 SYDVKM. The CDR3 length is 15 residues. The ends lost 7 bases at V and 4 bases at J; junction bases unmatched: 11. CDR3 nucleotide sequence: TGTGCCAGCATCAACGGACAGGGCAGTATCTATGGCTACACCTTC. This gives the protein CASINGQGSIYGYTF.

The V and J genes are TRBV19 and TRBJ1-5; D is undetermined. CDR1 is LNHDA and CDR2 is SQIVND in the germline V gene (reference sequence). CDR3 length: 15 amino acids. Trimming stripped 4 bases from V and 4 bases from J, with 14 bases between. The CDR3 coding sequence is TGTGCCAGTAGTACTCTCTCGTCGGGAAATCAGCCCCAGCATTTT. This sequence encodes CASSTLSSGNQPQHF.

This clone was recorded a few times. J is TRBJ1-2 and V is TRBV28; 8 nucleotides agree with TRBD1. Looked up from germline, CDR1 is MDHEN and CDR2 is SYDVKM. This CDR3 has 13 amino acids. J gave up 7 bases and V 3 bases, and 4 bases lay outside the gene matches. The CDR3 loop reads CASSFQGARGYTF. The CDR3 nucleotides read TGTGCCAGCAGTTTTCAGGGGGCGCGTGGCTACACCTTC.

This clone was seen just once. The chain's CDR3 is CAISDGTGGHEQYF. Written as DNA, the CDR3 is TGTGCCATCAGTGACGGGACAGGGGGCCACGAGCAGTACTTC. The chain employs TRBV10-3 and TRBJ2-7; TRBD1 aligns across 12 bases. Germline CDR1 and CDR2: ENHRY and SYGVKD. CDR3 length equals 14 residues. V dropped 3 bases and J dropped 5; count of bases not matched to a gene: 2.

In its sample, this clone was seen once. V usage is TRBV18 and J usage is TRBJ1-5; 7 bases map to TRBD1. This CDR3 has 14 amino acids. Looked up from germline, CDR1 is KGHSH and CDR2 is LQKENI. V gave up 3 bases and J gave up 8 bases; unmatched junction bases: 7. CDR3 in DNA: TGTGCCAGCTCACCCCCGGGACAGCGGGAGCCCCAGCATTTT. The encoded protein is CASSPPGQREPQHF.

Only one count was recorded for this clone. The J gene is TRBJ2-2, the V gene TRBV24-1; TRBD2 aligns across 8 bases. Trimming took 4 bases from V and 2 from J; bases not matched to a gene: 5. Germline V lookup: CDR1 KGHDR, CDR2 SFDVKD. The CDR3 consists of 16 residues. The CDR3 sequence is CATSEVLAGNTGELFF. For the CDR3, the DNA is TGTGCCACCAGTGAAGTGCTAGCGGGCAACACCGGGGAGCTGTTTTTT.

This clone was picked up one time. V usage is TRBV7-3 and J usage is TRBJ2-2, with 7 bases matching TRBD2. This CDR3 is built from 16 residues. Unmatched junction bases numbered 7, after V lost 5 bases and J lost 1 base. Germline V gene sequence: CDR1 SGHTA, CDR2 FQGTGA. Here the CDR3 reads CASSPPSGMNTGELFF. The CDR3 DNA reads TGTGCCAGCAGCCCGCCTAGCGGAATGAACACCGGGGAGCTGTTTTTT.

The J gene is TRBJ2-7, the V gene TRBV6-2 or TRBV6-3; D may be TRBD2 (5 bases). This CDR3 has 13 amino acids. Germline CDR1 is MNHEY and CDR2 is SVGEGT. The germline V and J ends were trimmed by 2 bases and 6 bases, with 11 bases remaining between them. CDR3 coding DNA: TGTGCCAGCAGTTACATCCCAAGCGGCGAGCAGTACTTC. This codes for CASSYIPSGEQYF.

The V gene is TRBV5-1, the J gene TRBJ2-3; D perhaps matches TRBD1 (5 bases). CDR1 SGHRS and CDR2 YFSETQ come from the germline V gene. The CDR3 spans 14 residues. Trimming removed 2 bases at V and 2 bases at J, with 9 bases between. CDR3 sequence (DNA): TGCGCCAGCAGCTTTCAGGGCTCCACAGATACGCAGTATTTT. The encoded protein is CASSFQGSTDTQYF.

This sequence joins TRBV12-3 or TRBV12-4 and TRBJ1-2, with a tentative D call TRBD1 (6 bases). There are 13 residues in the CDR3. V shed 6 bases and J shed 3 bases, with 11 bases lying between them. Here the CDR3 reads CASSMDSYYGYTF. CDR3 DNA: TGTGCCAGCAGCATGGACAGCTACTATGGCTACACCTTC.

This clone was picked up one time. The chain couples TRBV28 to TRBJ2-6; D uncertain. The germline gives CDR1 MDHEN, CDR2 SYDVKM. V lost 8 bases and J 2 bases, leaving 7 bases between the germline ends. This CDR3 is built from 13 residues. CDR3 bases: TGTGCCAGCGGCATTACTGGGGCCAACGTCCTGACTTTC. Protein sequence: CASGITGANVLTF.